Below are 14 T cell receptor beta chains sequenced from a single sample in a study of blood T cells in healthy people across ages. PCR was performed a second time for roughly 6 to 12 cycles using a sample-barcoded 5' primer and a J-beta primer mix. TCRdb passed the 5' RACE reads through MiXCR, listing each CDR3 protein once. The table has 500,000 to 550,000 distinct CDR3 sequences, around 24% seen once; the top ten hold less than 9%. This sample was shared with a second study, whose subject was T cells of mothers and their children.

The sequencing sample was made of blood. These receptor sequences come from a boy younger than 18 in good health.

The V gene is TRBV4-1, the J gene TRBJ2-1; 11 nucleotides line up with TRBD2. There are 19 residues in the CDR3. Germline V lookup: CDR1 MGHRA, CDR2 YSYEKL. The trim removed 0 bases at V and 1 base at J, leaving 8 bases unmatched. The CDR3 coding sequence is TGCGCCAGCAGCCAAGATAGCGGGGGGGCTTTCGGGTCCTACAATGAGCAGTTCTTC. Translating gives CASSQDSGGAFGSYNEQFF.

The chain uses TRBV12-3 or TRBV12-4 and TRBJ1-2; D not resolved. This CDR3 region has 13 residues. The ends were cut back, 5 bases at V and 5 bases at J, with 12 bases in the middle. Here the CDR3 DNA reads TGTGCCAGCAGTCTGCAGCGGGAATATGGCTACACCTTC. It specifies CASSLQREYGYTF.

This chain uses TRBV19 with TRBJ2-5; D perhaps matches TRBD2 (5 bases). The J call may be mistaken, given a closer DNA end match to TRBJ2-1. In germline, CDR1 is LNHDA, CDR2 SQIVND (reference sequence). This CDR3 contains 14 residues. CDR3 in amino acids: CASCWGPGFGEQFF. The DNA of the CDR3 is TGTGCCAGCTGCTGGGGTCCGGGGTTCGGTGAGCAGTTCTTC.

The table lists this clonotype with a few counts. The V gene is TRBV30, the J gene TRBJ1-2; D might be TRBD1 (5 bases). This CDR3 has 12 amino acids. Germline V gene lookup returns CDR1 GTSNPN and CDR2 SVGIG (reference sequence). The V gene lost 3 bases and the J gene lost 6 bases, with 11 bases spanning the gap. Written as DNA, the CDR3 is TGTGCCTGGAGGGGGGGTTCGGATGGCTACACCTTC. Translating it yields CAWRGGSDGYTF.

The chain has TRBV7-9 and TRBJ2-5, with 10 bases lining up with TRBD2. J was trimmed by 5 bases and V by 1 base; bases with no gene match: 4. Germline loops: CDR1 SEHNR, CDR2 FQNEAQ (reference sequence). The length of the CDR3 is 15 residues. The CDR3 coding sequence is TGTGCCAGCAGCTTAGGAGCGGGAGGGCCGGAGACCCAGTACTTC. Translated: CASSLGAGGPETQYF.

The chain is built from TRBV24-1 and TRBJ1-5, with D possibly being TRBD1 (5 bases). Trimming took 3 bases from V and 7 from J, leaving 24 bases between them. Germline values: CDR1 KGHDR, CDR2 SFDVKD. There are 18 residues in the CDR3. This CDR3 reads CATSDGGEDWRGQQPQHF. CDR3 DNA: TGTGCCACCAGTGATGGGGGAGAGGATTGGAGGGGCCAGCAGCCCCAGCATTTT.

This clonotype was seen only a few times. CDR3 sequence reads: CASSQQTSANYNEQFF. The CDR3 DNA follows: TGCGCCAGCAGCCAACAGACTAGCGCGAACTACAATGAGCAGTTCTTC. The chain links TRBV4-3 to TRBJ2-1, with 8 nucleotides matching TRBD2. The V gene's germline CDR1 is LGHNA and CDR2 YSLEER. The length of the CDR3 is 16 residues. After removal of 2 bases from V and 3 bases from J, the junction contained 6 bases not matched to a gene.

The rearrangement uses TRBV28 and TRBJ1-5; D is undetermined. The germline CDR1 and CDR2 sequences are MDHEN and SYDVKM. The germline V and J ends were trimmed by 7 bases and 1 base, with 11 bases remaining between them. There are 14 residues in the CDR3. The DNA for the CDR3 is TGTGCCAGCACTCGGATTCAGAGCAATCAGCCCCAGCATTTT. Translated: CASTRIQSNQPQHF.

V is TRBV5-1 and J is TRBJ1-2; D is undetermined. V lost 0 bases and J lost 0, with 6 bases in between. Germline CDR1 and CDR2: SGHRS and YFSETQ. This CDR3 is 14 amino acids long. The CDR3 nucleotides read TGCGCCAGCAGCTTGGAGGTCCCTAACTATGGCTACACCTTC. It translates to CASSLEVPNYGYTF.

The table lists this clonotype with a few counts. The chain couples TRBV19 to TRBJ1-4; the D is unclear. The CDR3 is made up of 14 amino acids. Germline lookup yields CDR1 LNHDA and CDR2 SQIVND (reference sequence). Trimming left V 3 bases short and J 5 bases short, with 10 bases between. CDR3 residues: CASSIGQANEKLFF. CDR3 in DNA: TGTGCCAGTAGTATCGGGCAGGCAAATGAAAAACTGTTTTTT. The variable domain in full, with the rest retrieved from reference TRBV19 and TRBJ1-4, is DGGITQSPKYLFRKEGQNVTLSCEQNLNHDAMYWYRQDPGQGLRLIYYSQIVNDFQKGDIAEGYSVSREKKESFPLTVTSAQKNPTAFYLCASSIGQANEKLFFGSGTQLSVL.

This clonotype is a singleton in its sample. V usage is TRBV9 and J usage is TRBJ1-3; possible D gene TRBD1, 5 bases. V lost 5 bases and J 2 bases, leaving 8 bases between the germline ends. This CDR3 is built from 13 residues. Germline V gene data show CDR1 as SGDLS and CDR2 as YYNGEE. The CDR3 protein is CASSLDTGNTIYF. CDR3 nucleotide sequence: TGTGCCAGCAGTTTGGACACTGGAAACACCATATATTTT.

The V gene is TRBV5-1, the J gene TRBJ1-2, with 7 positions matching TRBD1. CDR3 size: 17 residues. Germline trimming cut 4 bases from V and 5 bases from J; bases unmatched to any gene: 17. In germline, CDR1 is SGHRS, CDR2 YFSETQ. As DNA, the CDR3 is TGCGCCAGCAGCACCCACGACCTCCGGACAGGCCGTTATGGCTACACCTTC. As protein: CASSTHDLRTGRYGYTF.

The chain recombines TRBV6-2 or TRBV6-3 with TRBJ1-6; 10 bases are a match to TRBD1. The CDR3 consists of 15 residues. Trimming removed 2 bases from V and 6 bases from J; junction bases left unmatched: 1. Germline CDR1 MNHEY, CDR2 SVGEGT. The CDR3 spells CASSYRDRGNSPLHF. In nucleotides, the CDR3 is TGTGCCAGCAGTTACCGGGACAGGGGTAATTCACCCCTCCACTTT.

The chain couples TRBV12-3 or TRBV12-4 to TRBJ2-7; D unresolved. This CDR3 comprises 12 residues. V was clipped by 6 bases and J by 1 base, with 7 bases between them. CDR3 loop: CASRYRSYEQYF. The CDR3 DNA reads TGTGCCAGCAGGTACCGTTCCTACGAGCAGTACTTC.